Listed below are T cell receptor beta chains from one sample, sequenced in a study of T-cell memory formation after mild COVID-19. From the 5' RACE reads, TCRdb called clonotypes with MiXCR, one entry per CDR3 protein. The sample carries under 650,000 distinct CDR3 sequences, about a sixth recorded once. Sequenced material: PBMCs or a T cell subset sorted from them (not recorded which). The receptor set was obtained from an adult woman who had mild COVID-19 (a few samples of this study predate the infection). Cell type and time point are not known. CDR3s include the opening cysteine and the closing phenylalanine or tryptophan. A D gene is named only where the DNA matches it firmly. The listing skips clone size in some rows; elsewhere it reads once, few, many or a size class.

TRBD2	TRBJ2-2	few	TRBV7-9	TGTGCCAGCAGCTTGGGGGGGGTACTCGCCGGGGAGCTGTTTTTT	CASSLGGVLAGELFF
NA	TRBJ2-3	few	TRBV5-1	TGCGCCAGCAGCTTGGCCAATCCCGACACAGATACGCAGTATTTT	CASSLANPDTDTQYF
TRBD1	TRBJ1-2	NA	TRBV15	TGTGCCACCAGCAGAGATAGGACAGGGGCTGGCTACACCTTC	CATSRDRTGAGYTF
NA	TRBJ2-3	few	TRBV5-8	TGTGCCAGCAGCCGCCCGGGGGTCGGCACAGATACGCAGTATTTT	CASSRPGVGTDTQYF
NA	TRBJ2-1	NA	TRBV6-1	TGTGCCAGCAGTAAACAGTACAATGAGCAGTTCTTC	CASSKQYNEQFF
NA	TRBJ2-5	NA	TRBV24-1	TGTGCCACCAGTGACCCAACATCCGTAGGGACCCAGTACTTC	CATSDPTSVGTQYF
TRBD2	TRBJ2-1	few	TRBV7-3	TGTGCCAGCAGCTTCGGGAGCGGGAGCTCCTACAATGAGCAGTTCTTC	CASSFGSGSSYNEQFF
TRBD1	TRBJ1-1	NA	TRBV7-9	TGTGCCAGCAGCTTTGTCCCGGGACAGGGGGCCACTGAAGCTTTCTTT	CASSFVPGQGATEAFF
NA	TRBJ2-7	NA	TRBV12-3/TRBV12-4	TGTGCCAGCAGCCTAACCCTTTGGGGTGGCGAGCAGTACTTC	CASSLTLWGGEQYF
TRBD2	TRBJ2-7	NA	TRBV15	TGTGCCACCAGCGCAGGGAGGGGATACGAGCAGTACTTC	CATSAGRGYEQYF
NA	TRBJ2-1	few	TRBV24-1	TGTGCCACCAGTGAGTCAACAGGTTCCCTGACCTACAATGAGCAGTTCTTC	CATSESTGSLTYNEQFF
NA	TRBJ1-2	NA	TRBV29-1	TGCAGCGTCCACAGGGCGTCGAACTATGGCTACACCTTC	CSVHRASNYGYTF
TRBD1	TRBJ2-7	NA	TRBV12-3/TRBV12-4	TGTGCCAGCAGGCAGGCCGGGACAGGGTTCCACGAGCAGTACTTC	CASRQAGTGFHEQYF
TRBD2	TRBJ2-3	NA	TRBV7-9	TGTGCCAGCAGACCCTCGACTAGCGGGGGCGGAGATACGCAGTATTTT	CASRPSTSGGGDTQYF
TRBD1	TRBJ2-5	few	TRBV11-2	TGTGCCAGCAGCGGAACCCGGGACAGGGCGATCGCGACCTCCCAAGAGACCCAGTACTTC	CASSGTRDRAIATSQETQYF
TRBD2	TRBJ2-1	few	TRBV4-3	TGCGCCAGCAGCTATGGACTAGCGGGAGGGTTTGGTAATGAGCAGTTCTTC	CASSYGLAGGFGNEQFF
TRBD1	TRBJ1-2	NA	TRBV19	TGTGCCAGTAGTATTTTCCCCTCGGGACAGCGTAACTATGGCTACACCTTC	CASSIFPSGQRNYGYTF
TRBD2	TRBJ2-5	few	TRBV29-1	TGCAGCGCTGGAGCGGGATCGGGGGAGACCCAGTACTTC	CSAGAGSGETQYF
NA	TRBJ2-5	NA	TRBV20-1	TGCAGTGCTAGTTGGCGGGAAGAGACCCAGTACTTC	CSASWREETQYF
NA	TRBJ1-5	few	TRBV12-3/TRBV12-4	TGTGCCAGCAGTCGCCGGGACAGCAATCAGCCCCAGCATTTT	CASSRRDSNQPQHF
NA	TRBJ1-1	NA	TRBV7-3	TGTGCCAGCAGCTCGGTCGGAGACCCGACCACTGAAGCTTTCTTT	CASSSVGDPTTEAFF
TRBD2	TRBJ2-1	few	TRBV7-2	TGTGCCAGCAGCTTTGGAGGAGCGGGAGCCAATGAGCAGTTCTTC	CASSFGGAGANEQFF
NA	TRBJ1-2	few	TRBV5-1	TGCGCCAGCAGCCATTTCCGGGGGGGAAACTATGGCTACACCTTC	CASSHFRGGNYGYTF
NA	TRBJ2-2	NA	TRBV4-3	TGCGCCAGCAGCCAAGAGGGCAGGCTCGAGGGGAACACCGGGGAGCTGTTTTTT	CASSQEGRLEGNTGELFF
NA	TRBJ1-1	few	TRBV7-8	TGTGCCAGCAGCTTCCCCCGGGGGAATGTTAAGAACACTGAAGCTTTCTTT	CASSFPRGNVKNTEAFF
NA	TRBJ2-2	few	TRBV7-9	TGTGCAAGGACAGAGAACACCGGGGAGCTGTTTTTT	CARTENTGELFF
NA	TRBJ2-7	many	TRBV7-9	TGTGCCAGCAGCTTAAACCCCTACGAGCAGTACTTC	CASSLNPYEQYF
TRBD1	TRBJ1-2	NA	TRBV9	TGTGCCAGCAGCGTCCATGGACAGGCGGTTGGGGGCTACACCTTC	CASSVHGQAVGGYTF
NA	TRBJ2-7	NA	TRBV4-3	TGCGCCAGCAGCCAAGCCGTTAGCGCAGATTACGAGCAGTACTTC	CASSQAVSADYEQYF
NA	TRBJ2-5	few	TRBV25-1	TGTGCCAGCAGTGAATCGGATGAGACCCAGTACTTC	CASSESDETQYF
NA	TRBJ1-5	NA	TRBV2	TGTGCCAGCAGTGAAACGACGGTTAGCAATCAGCCCCAGCATTTT	CASSETTVSNQPQHF
TRBD1	TRBJ1-2	NA	TRBV6-1	TGTGCCAGCAGTGCAGGACAGGAGAGTTTCTATGGCTACACCTTC	CASSAGQESFYGYTF
TRBD1	TRBJ2-3	NA	TRBV11-2	TGTGCCAGCAGTCCCCCCCGGACAGGGATCACAGATACGCAGTATTTT	CASSPPRTGITDTQYF
NA	TRBJ2-1	NA	TRBV24-1	TGTGCCACCAGTGATTTCGGCGGGGCCGCGCCCAGTTCCTACAATGAGCAGTTCTTC	CATSDFGGAAPSSYNEQFF
NA	TRBJ2-2	many	TRBV7-9	TGTGCCAGCAGCTTCGGGCAGACTAACACCGGGGAGCTGTTTTTT	CASSFGQTNTGELFF
NA	TRBJ2-2	few	TRBV7-9	TGTGCCAGCAGCCACCGGGCGAACACCGGGGAGCTGTTTTTT	CASSHRANTGELFF
NA	TRBJ1-2	few	TRBV7-6	TGTGCCAGCAGCTTGTATGGAGGGGCGCGAGGCTACACCTTC	CASSLYGGARGYTF
TRBD2	TRBJ2-1	few	TRBV11-2	TGTGCCAGCAGCCCCCCCTTCCCGGGAGGGGGTGAGCAGTTCTTC	CASSPPFPGGGEQFF
NA	TRBJ2-7	few	TRBV11-2	TGTGCCAGCATCCGAGTTGGGGGCAGTTTCTACGAGCAGTACTTC	CASIRVGGSFYEQYF
TRBD1	TRBJ2-6	few	TRBV27	TGTGCCAGCAGCCCTCAGGGGGCGCGGGGGGCCAACGTCCTGACTTTC	CASSPQGARGANVLTF
TRBD2	TRBJ2-1	few	TRBV20-1	TGCAGTGCCCCGACTAGCGGGAGGTCCAATGAGCAGTTCTTC	CSAPTSGRSNEQFF
NA	TRBJ1-2	NA	TRBV20-1	TGCAGTGCTAGAAGGGGGGGAGAGGTTTATGGCTACACCTTC	CSARRGGEVYGYTF
NA	TRBJ1-1	NA	TRBV12-3/TRBV12-4	TGTGCCAGCAGAGGTGAGGGGATTCCTGGCACTGAAGCTTTCTTT	CASRGEGIPGTEAFF
TRBD1	TRBJ1-5	few	TRBV27	TGTGCCAGCAGAATGGGACAGGGTAGCAATCAGCCCCAGCATTTT	CASRMGQGSNQPQHF
NA	TRBJ2-5	few	TRBV2	TGTGCCAGCCGGCGGGGATACGACAGCGATGGCGAAGAGACCCAGTACTTC	CASRRGYDSDGEETQYF
TRBD1	TRBJ1-1	NA	TRBV6-5	TGTGCCAGCAGTCCTACAGGGGGTTATAACACTGAAGCTTTCTTT	CASSPTGGYNTEAFF
NA	TRBJ2-1	NA	TRBV7-9	TGTGCCAGCAGCTTATTAGGAGGGGCAGGGGTTGTGGAGTTCTTC	CASSLLGGAGVVEFF
NA	TRBJ1-4	NA	TRBV4-2	TGTGCCAGCAGCCAAGGGGGAGATCTGACCGACGCTGAAAAACTGTTTTTT	CASSQGGDLTDAEKLFF
NA	TRBJ2-1	many	TRBV6-5	TGTGCCAGCACCCACGACGCGAGCTCCTACAATGAGCAGTTCTTC	CASTHDASSYNEQFF
NA	TRBJ2-7	NA	TRBV5-1	TGCGCCAGCACCGGGACATCCTTTTCCTACGAGCAGTACTTC	CASTGTSFSYEQYF
TRBD1	TRBJ2-5	few	TRBV5-1	TGCGCCAGCAGCTTGGATGGGCCGTGGGACAGGCGGTGGGTAGAGACCCAGTACTTC	CASSLDGPWDRRWVETQYF
TRBD2	TRBJ2-2	NA	TRBV20-1	TGCAGTGCTAGTCATCCGGGACTAGCTTACACCGGGGAGCTGTTTTTT	CSASHPGLAYTGELFF
NA	TRBJ2-7	few	TRBV27	TGTGCCAGCAGTTTCTCCGGTTTCGGTATATCCTACGAGCAGTACTTC	CASSFSGFGISYEQYF
NA	TRBJ2-4	few	TRBV6-4	TGTGCCACCCTCCCGGTTGGAGGGGGTGAAAACATTCAGTACTTC	CATLPVGGGENIQYF
NA	TRBJ2-7	NA	TRBV9	TGTGCCAGCAGCGCAACAGGGGGAGGGGACGAGCAGTACTTC	CASSATGGGDEQYF
NA	TRBJ2-3	NA	TRBV12-3/TRBV12-4	TGTGCCAGCAGTTTAAAGGGGAAAGATACGCAGTATTTT	CASSLKGKDTQYF
TRBD2	TRBJ2-3	NA	TRBV23-1	TGCGCCAGCAGTCAATTACGGTGGCGGGAGGTCACAGATACGCAGTATTTT	CASSQLRWREVTDTQYF
TRBD2	TRBJ2-1	NA	TRBV4-3	TGCGCCAGCAGCCAAGAAGGCGGCGGGGGTATGTTGAATGAGCAGTTCTTC	CASSQEGGGGMLNEQFF